This TCR beta chain was profiled in a study of T cells in Graves' hyperthyroidism and ophthalmopathy. The germline V gene encodes CDR1 SGHTA and CDR2 FQGNSA. The V gene end was trimmed by 1 base and the J gene end by 7 bases; junction bases not matched to a gene: 5. CDR3 size: 16 residues. RNA transcripts yielded amplified TCR beta CDR3 regions. TCR CDR3 underwent first-round RT-PCR with the HTBI primer set. TCRdb called the multiplex PCR reads again in MiXCR, with one record for every CDR3 protein. The repertoire holds about 500,000 distinct CDR3 sequences, with roughly 15% as singletons. This rearrangement joins TRBV7-2 to TRBJ2-2; 11 bases fit TRBD2. Sequences were obtained from blood. This sequence was found in a woman between 18 and 30 years old with Graves' ophthalmopathy. The CDR3 DNA follows: TGTGCCAGCAGCTTAGGGCTAGCGGGAGGAGGCGGGGAGCTGTTTTTT. This encodes CASSLGLAGGGGELFF.